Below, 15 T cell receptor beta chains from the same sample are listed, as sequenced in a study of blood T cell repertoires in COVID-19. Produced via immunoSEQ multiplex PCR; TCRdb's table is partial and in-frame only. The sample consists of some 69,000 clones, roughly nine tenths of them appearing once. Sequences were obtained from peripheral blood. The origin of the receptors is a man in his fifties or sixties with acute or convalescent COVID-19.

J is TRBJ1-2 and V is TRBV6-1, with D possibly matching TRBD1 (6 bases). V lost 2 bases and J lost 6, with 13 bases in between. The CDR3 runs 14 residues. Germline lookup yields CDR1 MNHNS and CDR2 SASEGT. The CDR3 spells CASSEWAGANGYTF. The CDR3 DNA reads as TGTGCCAGCAGTGAATGGGCAGGGGCCAATGGCTACACCTTC.

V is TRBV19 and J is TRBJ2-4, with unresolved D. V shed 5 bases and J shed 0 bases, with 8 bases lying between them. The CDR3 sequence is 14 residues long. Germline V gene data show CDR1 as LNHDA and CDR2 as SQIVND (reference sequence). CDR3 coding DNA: TGTGCCAGTAGTGGGCCTCCAGCCAAAAACATTCAGTACTTC. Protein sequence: CASSGPPAKNIQYF.

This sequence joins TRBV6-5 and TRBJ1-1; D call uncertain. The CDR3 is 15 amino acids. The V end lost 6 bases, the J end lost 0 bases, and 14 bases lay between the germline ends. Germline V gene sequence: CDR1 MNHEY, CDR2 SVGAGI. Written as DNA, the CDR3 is TGTGCCAGCAGATTCGGAGGTTTAGTGAACACTGAAGCTTTCTTT. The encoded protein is CASRFGGLVNTEAFF.

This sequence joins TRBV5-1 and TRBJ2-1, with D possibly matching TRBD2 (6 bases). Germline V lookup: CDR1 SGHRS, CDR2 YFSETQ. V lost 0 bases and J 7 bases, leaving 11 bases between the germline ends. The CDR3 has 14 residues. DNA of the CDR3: TGCGCCAGCAGCTTGGAAGGGACTCTTAATGAGCAGTTCTTC. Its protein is CASSLEGTLNEQFF.

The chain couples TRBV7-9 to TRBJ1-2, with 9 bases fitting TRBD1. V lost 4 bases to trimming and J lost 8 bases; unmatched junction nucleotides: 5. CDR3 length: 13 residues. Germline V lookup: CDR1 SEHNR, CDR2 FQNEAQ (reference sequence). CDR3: CASSSGDREGYTF. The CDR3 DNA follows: TGTGCCAGCAGCTCCGGGGACAGGGAAGGCTACACCTTC.

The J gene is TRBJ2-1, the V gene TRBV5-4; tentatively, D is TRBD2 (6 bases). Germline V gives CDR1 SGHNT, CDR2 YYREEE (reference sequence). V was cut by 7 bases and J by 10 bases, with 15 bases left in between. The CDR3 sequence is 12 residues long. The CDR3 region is CASFQPGDEQFF. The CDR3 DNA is TGTGCCAGCTTCCAACCGGGGGACGAGCAGTTCTTC.

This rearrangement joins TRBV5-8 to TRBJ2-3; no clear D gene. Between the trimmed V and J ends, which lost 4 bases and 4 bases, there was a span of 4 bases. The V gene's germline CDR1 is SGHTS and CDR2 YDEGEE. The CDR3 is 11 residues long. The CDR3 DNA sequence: TGTGCCAGCAGCCCCGCAGATACGCAGTATTTT. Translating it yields CASSPADTQYF.

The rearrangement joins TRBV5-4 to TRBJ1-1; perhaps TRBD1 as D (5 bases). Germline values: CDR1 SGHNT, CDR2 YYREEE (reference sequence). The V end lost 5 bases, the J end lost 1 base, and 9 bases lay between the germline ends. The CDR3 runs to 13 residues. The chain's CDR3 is CASRATGNTEAFF. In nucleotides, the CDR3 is TGTGCCAGCAGGGCTACAGGGAACACTGAAGCTTTCTTT.

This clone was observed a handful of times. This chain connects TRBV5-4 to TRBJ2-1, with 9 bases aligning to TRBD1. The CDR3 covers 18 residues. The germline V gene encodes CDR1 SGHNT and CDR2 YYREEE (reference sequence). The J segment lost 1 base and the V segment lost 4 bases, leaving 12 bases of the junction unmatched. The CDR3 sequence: CASSLPRSGTGSYNEQFF. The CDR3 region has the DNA TGTGCCAGCAGCCTCCCGCGCTCCGGGACAGGGTCCTACAATGAGCAGTTCTTC.

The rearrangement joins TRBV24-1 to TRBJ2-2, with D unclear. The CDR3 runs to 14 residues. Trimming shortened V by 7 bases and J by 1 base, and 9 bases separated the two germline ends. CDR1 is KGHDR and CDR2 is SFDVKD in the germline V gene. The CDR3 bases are TGTGCCACCAGATCTCGACAGAACACCGGGGAGCTGTTTTTT. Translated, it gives CATRSRQNTGELFF.

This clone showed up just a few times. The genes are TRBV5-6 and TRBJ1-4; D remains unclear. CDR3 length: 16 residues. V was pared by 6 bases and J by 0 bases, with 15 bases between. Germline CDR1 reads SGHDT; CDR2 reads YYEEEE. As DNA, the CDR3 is TGTGCCAGCACCTTATCACCGGGAGCAACTAATGAAAAACTGTTTTTT. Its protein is CASTLSPGATNEKLFF.

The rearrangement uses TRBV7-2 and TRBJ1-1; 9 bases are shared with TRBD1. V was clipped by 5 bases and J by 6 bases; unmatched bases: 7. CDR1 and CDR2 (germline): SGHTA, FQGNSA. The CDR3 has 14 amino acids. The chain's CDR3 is CASSLRTGEAEAFF. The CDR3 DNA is TGTGCCAGCAGCCTTCGGACAGGGGAGGCTGAAGCTTTCTTT.

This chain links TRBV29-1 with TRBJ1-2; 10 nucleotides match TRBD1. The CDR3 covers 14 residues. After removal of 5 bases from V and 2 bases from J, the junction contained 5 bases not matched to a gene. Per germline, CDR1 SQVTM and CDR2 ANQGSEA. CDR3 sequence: CSVWPGQGNYGYTF. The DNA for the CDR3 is TGCAGCGTTTGGCCGGGACAGGGGAACTATGGCTACACCTTC.

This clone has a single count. CDR3 protein: CASSLRVSGRGPRETQYF. Here the CDR3 DNA reads TGTGCCAGCAGCTTGCGTGTTTCGGGCAGGGGGCCAAGAGAGACCCAGTACTTC. The chain employs TRBV5-6 and TRBJ2-5; 8 bases map to TRBD1. CDR1 is SGHDT and CDR2 is YYEEEE in the germline V gene. V shed 1 base and J 4 bases; nucleotides not matched to a gene: 15. The CDR3 totals 18 residues.

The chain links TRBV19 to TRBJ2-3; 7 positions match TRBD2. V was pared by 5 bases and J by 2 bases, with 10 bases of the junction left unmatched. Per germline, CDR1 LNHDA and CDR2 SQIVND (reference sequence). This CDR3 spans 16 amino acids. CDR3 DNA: TGTGCCAGTAGTCCGAGCTGGGGGGGTTTCACAGATACGCAGTATTTT. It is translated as CASSPSWGGFTDTQYF.